This is a list of T cell receptor beta chains from one sample in a study of Ad26.COV2.S vaccination and SARS-CoV-2 variants. Assay: immunoSEQ multiplex PCR; the TCRdb copy retains only in-frame clones and omits some. The data contain roughly 180,000 clones, around 88% of them singletons. Specimen: peripheral blood, collected after recovery from COVID-19. These receptors all come from a human donor who had recovered from COVID-19. Each CDR3 is given with its conserved first and last residue. D genes are given only for firm matches. Only part of the rows carry a size: once, few, many, or a class if the clone is expanded.

TRBD1	TRBJ1-2	TRBV4-2	-	CASSVGQDYGYTF	TGTGCCAGCAGCGTGGGACAGGACTATGGCTACACCTTC
TRBD1	TRBJ1-2	TRBV19	-	CASSTTPRGQDGYTF	TGTGCCAGTAGTACCACCCCCAGGGGGCAAGATGGCTACACCTTC
-	TRBJ2-7	TRBV7-9	-	CASSSPSSNSYEQYF	TGTGCCAGCAGCTCCCCATCTTCTAACTCCTACGAGCAGTACTTC
-	TRBJ1-4	TRBV5-1	-	CASHKTAGSEELFF	TGCGCCAGCCACAAGACAGCCGGGTCTGAGGAACTGTTTTTT
-	TRBJ2-7	TRBV18	-	CASSPGARLYEQYF	TGTGCCAGCTCACCGGGGGCGAGACTCTACGAGCAGTACTTC
TRBD2	TRBJ2-3	TRBV7-2	-	CASSFRYLAVHTDTQYF	TGTGCCAGCAGCTTCCGTTACCTAGCGGTACACACAGATACGCAGTATTTT
-	TRBJ1-5	TRBV7-7	-	CAVGDSLNQPQHF	TGTGCTGTGGGAGACAGCTTAAATCAGCCCCAGCATTTT
-	TRBJ1-3	TRBV6-5	-	CASGRGLIGNTIYF	TGTGCCAGCGGACGAGGGCTTATTGGAAACACCATATATTTT
TRBD1	TRBJ1-6	TRBV19	-	CASSDPGQLINSPLHF	TGTGCCAGTAGTGATCCGGGACAGCTGATAAATTCACCCCTCCACTTT
-	TRBJ2-2	TRBV3-1/TRBV3-2	-	CASSQDPAGTGELFF	TGTGCCAGCAGCCAAGACCCCGCGGGCACCGGGGAGCTGTTTTTT
-	TRBJ2-7	TRBV5-1	-	CASSMAGAYEQYF	TGCGCCAGCAGCATGGCAGGGGCCTACGAGCAGTACTTC
-	TRBJ1-2	TRBV20-1	-	CSASPLSGYGYTF	TGCAGTGCTAGTCCCCTCTCTGGCTATGGCTACACCTTC
-	TRBJ1-2	TRBV7-6	-	CASSSGALLVDGYTF	TGTGCCAGCAGCTCAGGGGCCCTGCTGGTGGATGGCTACACCTTC
-	TRBJ2-3	TRBV9	-	CASSEPRGGLPDTQYF	TGTGCCAGCAGCGAGCCCCGAGGCGGGTTACCAGATACGCAGTATTTT
-	TRBJ1-1	TRBV27	-	CASTSNRDTEAFF	TGTGCCAGCACCTCAAACAGGGACACTGAAGCTTTCTTT
-	TRBJ2-1	TRBV18	-	CASSPGGWFDNEQFF	TGTGCCAGCTCACCTGGGGGATGGTTCGACAATGAGCAGTTCTTC
-	TRBJ1-3	TRBV19	once	CASSMARGLSGNTIYF	TGTGCCAGTAGCATGGCTAGGGGCCTCTCTGGAAACACCATATATTTT
-	TRBJ2-5	TRBV29-1	-	CSARASFAETQYF	TGCAGCGCACGGGCCTCCTTCGCGGAGACCCAGTACTTC
TRBD1	TRBJ2-7	TRBV5-4	-	CASSPITGGYEQYF	TGTGCCAGCAGCCCAATCACAGGGGGGTACGAGCAGTACTTC
-	TRBJ2-4	TRBV5-1	-	CASSLGDIQYF	TGCGCCAGCAGCTTGGGGGACATTCAGTACTTC
-	TRBJ2-7	TRBV5-4	-	CASSLGLDGTYEQYF	TGTGCCAGCAGCTTGGGACTAGACGGTACCTACGAGCAGTACTTC
-	TRBJ2-7	TRBV11-2	-	CASSLPHEQYF	TGTGCCAGCAGCCTGCCCCACGAGCAGTACTTC
TRBD1	TRBJ2-7	TRBV3-1/TRBV3-2	many	CASSPPGDSLYEQYF	TGTGCCAGCAGCCCCCCCGGGGACAGCCTCTACGAGCAGTACTTC
-	TRBJ2-1	TRBV3-1/TRBV3-2	-	CASSQGLGRRGDEQFF	TGTGCCAGCAGCCAAGGCTTGGGGCGTAGGGGGGATGAGCAGTTCTTC
-	TRBJ2-5	TRBV3-1/TRBV3-2	-	CASSHYSQETQYF	TGTGCCAGCAGCCACTACAGCCAAGAGACCCAGTACTTC
-	TRBJ1-3	TRBV7-9	few	CASSPRPSGNTIYF	TGTGCCAGCAGCCCCCGACCGTCTGGAAACACCATATATTTT
-	TRBJ1-1	TRBV9	-	CASKGVTEAFF	TGTGCCAGCAAGGGCGTCACTGAAGCTTTCTTT
-	TRBJ1-4	TRBV28	-	CASSSRTGGNEKLFF	TGTGCCAGCAGCTCTCGTACCGGGGGGAATGAAAAACTGTTTTTT
-	TRBJ1-2	TRBV27	-	CASSALGVWGYTF	TGTGCCAGCAGTGCCCTCGGGGTTTGGGGCTACACCTTC
TRBD1	TRBJ1-1	TRBV6-4	-	CASSDSNRGTEAFF	TGTGCCAGCAGTGACTCGAACAGGGGCACTGAAGCTTTCTTT
-	TRBJ1-1	TRBV5-1	once	CASSLVGDNTEAFF	TGCGCCAGCAGCTTGGTCGGAGACAACACTGAAGCTTTCTTT
-	TRBJ2-1	TRBV9	-	CASSVGRGEQFF	TGTGCCAGCAGCGTAGGAAGAGGTGAGCAGTTCTTC
-	TRBJ1-6	TRBV27	-	CASSFLGQDNSPLHF	TGTGCCAGCAGTTTTCTCGGGCAGGATAATTCACCCCTCCACTTT
TRBD1	TRBJ1-2	TRBV7-9	-	CASSTGTGGGFTF	TGTGCCAGCAGCACGGGGACAGGGGGAGGGTTCACCTTC
-	TRBJ1-4	TRBV3-1/TRBV3-2	once	CASSRGHIRTNEKLFF	TGTGCCAGCAGCCGAGGGCACATTAGAACTAATGAAAAACTGTTTTTT
-	TRBJ2-7	TRBV28	-	CASSLPPWRGQPEQYF	TGTGCCAGCAGTTTACCTCCCTGGCGGGGCCAACCCGAGCAGTACTTC
-	TRBJ1-3	TRBV5-1	-	CASSLEGAGGNTIYF	TGCGCCAGCAGCTTGGAAGGGGCCGGGGGAAACACCATATATTTT
-	TRBJ1-1	TRBV6-5	-	CASLDRIGEAFF	TGTGCCAGCCTAGACAGAATTGGTGAAGCTTTCTTT
-	TRBJ1-1	TRBV30	-	CAWSPRGGLTEAFF	TGTGCCTGGAGTCCCCGGGGGGGGCTAACTGAAGCTTTCTTT
-	TRBJ1-1	TRBV7-9	-	CASSWPGGYPNTEAFF	TGTGCCAGCAGCTGGCCCGGAGGGTACCCGAACACTGAAGCTTTCTTT
TRBD2	TRBJ2-7	TRBV27	-	CASSLFASGGAKHEQYF	TGTGCCAGCAGTTTATTTGCTAGCGGGGGGGCGAAACACGAGCAGTACTTC
-	TRBJ1-6	TRBV19	-	CASSLGRRRSPLHF	TGTGCCAGTAGCCTGGGACGGAGGAGGTCACCCCTCCACTTT
-	TRBJ1-1	TRBV10-3	-	CAISDGQGTEAFF	TGTGCCATCAGTGATGGCCAGGGGACTGAAGCTTTCTTT
TRBD2	TRBJ2-5	TRBV7-8	-	CASSSPPGLQETQYF	TGTGCCAGCAGCTCCCCGCCGGGACTACAAGAGACCCAGTACTTC
TRBD2	TRBJ2-3	TRBV6-5	-	CASRPGLAGYTQYF	TGTGCCAGCAGGCCGGGACTAGCGGGATATACGCAGTATTTT
-	TRBJ2-1	TRBV24-1	-	CATSDLREQFF	TGTGCCACCAGTGATTTGCGTGAGCAGTTCTTC
-	TRBJ2-1	TRBV3-1/TRBV3-2	-	CASSQGATKGFF	TGTGCCAGCAGCCAAGGAGCAACCAAAGGGTTCTTC
-	TRBJ1-2	TRBV29-1	-	CSVEKVRPGGYTF	TGCAGCGTTGAAAAGGTTCGACCGGGGGGCTACACCTTC
TRBD1	TRBJ2-7	TRBV5-1	once	CASTFDRGIYEQYF	TGCGCCAGCACCTTTGACAGGGGGATTTACGAGCAGTACTTC
-	TRBJ1-5	TRBV10-2	-	CASSEVRNQPQHF	TGCGCCAGCAGTGAGGTCAGGAATCAGCCCCAGCATTTT
-	TRBJ2-5	TRBV2	-	CASCGETQYF	TGTGCCAGCTGCGGGGAGACCCAGTACTTC
-	TRBJ2-7	TRBV7-6	few	CASSLAGGEQYF	TGTGCCAGCAGCTTAGCAGGGGGCGAGCAGTACTTC
-	TRBJ1-5	TRBV10-3	-	CAISDGRRHNNQPQHF	TGTGCCATCAGTGATGGCAGGAGGCATAACAATCAGCCCCAGCATTTT
-	TRBJ2-7	TRBV12-3/TRBV12-4	-	CASSLGFSYEQYF	TGTGCCAGCAGTTTGGGGTTTTCCTACGAGCAGTACTTC
-	TRBJ2-4	TRBV5-4	-	CASSFKVEEHIQYF	TGTGCCAGCAGCTTTAAGGTAGAAGAACACATTCAGTACTTC
TRBD1	TRBJ2-1	TRBV7-3	-	CASSLGTEYNEQFF	TGTGCCAGCAGCTTAGGGACAGAATACAATGAGCAGTTCTTC
TRBD2	TRBJ2-5	TRBV7-2	-	CASSNLSPLAGGETQYF	TGTGCCAGCAGCAACTTAAGCCCGCTAGCGGGGGGAGAGACCCAGTACTTC
-	TRBJ1-2	TRBV6-5	-	CASTYDPRENGYTF	TGTGCCAGCACTTACGACCCCCGGGAAAATGGCTACACCTTC
TRBD2	TRBJ2-2	TRBV6-6	-	CASSPRLAGLEELFF	TGTGCCAGCAGTCCCCGACTAGCGGGGTTGGAGGAGCTGTTTTTT